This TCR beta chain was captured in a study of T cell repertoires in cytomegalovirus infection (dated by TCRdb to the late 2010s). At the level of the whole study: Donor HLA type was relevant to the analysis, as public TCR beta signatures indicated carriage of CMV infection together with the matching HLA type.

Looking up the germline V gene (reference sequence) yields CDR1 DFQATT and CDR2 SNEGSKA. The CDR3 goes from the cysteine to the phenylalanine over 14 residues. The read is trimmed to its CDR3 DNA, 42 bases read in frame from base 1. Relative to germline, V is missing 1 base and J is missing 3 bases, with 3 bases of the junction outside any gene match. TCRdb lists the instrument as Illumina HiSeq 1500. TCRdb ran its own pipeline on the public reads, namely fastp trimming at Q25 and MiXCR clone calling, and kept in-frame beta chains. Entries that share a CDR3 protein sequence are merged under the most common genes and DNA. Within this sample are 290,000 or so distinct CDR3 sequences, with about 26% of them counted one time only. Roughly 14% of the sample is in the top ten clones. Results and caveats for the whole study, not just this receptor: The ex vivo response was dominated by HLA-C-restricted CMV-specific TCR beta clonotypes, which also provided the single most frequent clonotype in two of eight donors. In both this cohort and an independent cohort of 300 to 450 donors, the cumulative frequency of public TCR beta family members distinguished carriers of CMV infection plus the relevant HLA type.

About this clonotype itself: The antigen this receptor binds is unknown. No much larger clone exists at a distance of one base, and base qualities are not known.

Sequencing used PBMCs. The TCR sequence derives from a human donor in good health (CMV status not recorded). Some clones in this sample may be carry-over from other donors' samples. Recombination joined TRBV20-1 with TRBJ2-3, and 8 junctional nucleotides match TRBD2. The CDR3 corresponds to CSARAGGNTDTQYF. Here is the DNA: TGCAGTGCTAGAGCGGGAGGGAATACAGATACGCAGTATTTT.